These T cell receptor beta chains were read from a single sample in a study of control samples from healthy donors and cancer patients. Libraries were prepared by immunoSEQ multiplex PCR; TCRdb keeps only in-frame clonotypes and omits some of them. In the table there are some 120,000 clones, over 85% of which are singletons. The sequenced material came from blood. All receptors derive from a man aged 30 to 45 in good health. The CDR3 runs from the conserved cysteine through the conserved F or W. A D gene is named only where the DNA matches it firmly. Size values are once, few and many counts, or a class for expanded clones, and some rows have none.

>.|TRBV24-1|TRBJ1-1|TRBD1
CATPGTGDDTEAFF
TGTGCCACCCCGGGGACAGGGGATGACACTGAAGCTTTCTTT
>.|TRBV5-1|TRBJ2-5|TRBD2
CASSLTSNWETQYF
TGCGCCAGCAGCCTGACTAGCAACTGGGAGACCCAGTACTTC
>.|TRBV14|TRBJ1-1|TRBD1
CASSLDRAMEAFF
TGTGCCAGCAGCCTGGACAGGGCAATGGAAGCTTTCTTT
>.|TRBV19|TRBJ1-5|.
CASSIDWELAGQPQHF
TGTGCCAGTAGTATAGATTGGGAGTTAGCGGGTCAGCCCCAGCATTTT
>.|TRBV6-5|TRBJ1-1|.
CASSLDRVRDTEAFF
TGTGCCAGCAGCCTCGATCGGGTACGGGACACTGAAGCTTTCTTT
>.|TRBV2|TRBJ2-4|.
CASSEAGGTKNIQYF
TGTGCCAGCAGTGAAGCGGGGGGCACGAAAAACATTCAGTACTTC
>.|TRBV6-5|TRBJ1-3|.
CASSNVPSGNTIYF
TGTGCCAGCAGTAATGTCCCCTCTGGAAACACCATATATTTT
>few|TRBV7-9|TRBJ2-4|.
CASSPGFADAKNIQYF
TGTGCCAGCAGCCCCGGTTTTGCTGATGCCAAAAACATTCAGTACTTC
>.|TRBV29-1|TRBJ1-5|.
CSVGQGTHQPQHF
TGCAGCGTCGGTCAGGGGACCCATCAGCCCCAGCATTTT
>.|TRBV2|TRBJ1-1|.
CASVPTVNTEAFF
TGTGCCAGCGTACCGACAGTAAACACTGAAGCTTTCTTT
>.|TRBV3-1/TRBV3-2|TRBJ1-1|.
CASSQGTARGINTEAFF
TGTGCCAGCAGCCAAGGAACGGCCCGGGGGATTAACACTGAAGCTTTCTTT
>.|TRBV2|TRBJ1-2|TRBD1
CASRVGGNGYTF
TGTGCCAGCAGGGTAGGGGGCAATGGCTACACCTTC
>.|TRBV7-9|TRBJ2-2|.
CASSLDSSSTGELFF
TGTGCCAGCAGCCTGGACAGTTCGAGCACCGGGGAGCTGTTTTTT
>.|TRBV2|TRBJ2-1|.
CASSGSRTNNEQFF
TGTGCCAGCAGTGGGTCCAGGACCAACAATGAGCAGTTCTTC
>few|TRBV5-5|TRBJ1-2|TRBD1
CASSLARVRTGVGYTF
TGTGCCAGCAGCTTGGCGCGGGTTCGGACAGGGGTCGGCTACACCTTC
>.|TRBV18|TRBJ1-1|.
CASSPTGGMNTEAFF
TGTGCCAGCTCACCTACGGGGGGGATGAACACTGAAGCTTTCTTT